This T cell receptor beta chain was retrieved from a study of cytomegalovirus exposure and HLA in healthy donors. The germline CDR1 and CDR2 sequences are SQVTM and ANQGSEA. V lost 4 bases to trimming and J lost 4 bases, with 10 bases between them. The CDR3 consists of 13 residues. The study ran its PCR with 60 Vbeta and 13 Jbeta primers. Only in-frame clones appear in the TCRdb table, and some are missing; sequencing was by immunoSEQ multiplex PCR. The profile shows around 140,000 clones, more than 60% of them singletons. Sequencing used PBMCs. The sequence came from a woman between 18 and 29 years old in good health and CMV-seronegative. This chain links TRBV29-1 with TRBJ1-4; D might be TRBD1 (6 bases). The DNA for the CDR3 is TGCAGCGTTGGGGGGCGAGGTAATGAAAAACTGTTTTTT. Protein product: CSVGGRGNEKLFF.